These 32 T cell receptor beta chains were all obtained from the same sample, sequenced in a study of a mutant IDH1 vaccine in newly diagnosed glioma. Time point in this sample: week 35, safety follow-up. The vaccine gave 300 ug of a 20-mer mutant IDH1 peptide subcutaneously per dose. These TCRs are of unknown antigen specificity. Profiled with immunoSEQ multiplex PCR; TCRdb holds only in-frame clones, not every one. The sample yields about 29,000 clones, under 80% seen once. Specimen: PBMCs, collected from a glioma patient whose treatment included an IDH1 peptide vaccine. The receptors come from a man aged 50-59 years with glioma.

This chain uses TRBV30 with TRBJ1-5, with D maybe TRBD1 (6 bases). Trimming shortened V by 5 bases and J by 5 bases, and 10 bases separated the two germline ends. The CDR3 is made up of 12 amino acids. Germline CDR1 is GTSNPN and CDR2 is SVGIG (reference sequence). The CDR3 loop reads CAWADRYQPQHF. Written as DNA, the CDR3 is TGTGCCTGGGCTGACAGGTATCAGCCCCAGCATTTT.

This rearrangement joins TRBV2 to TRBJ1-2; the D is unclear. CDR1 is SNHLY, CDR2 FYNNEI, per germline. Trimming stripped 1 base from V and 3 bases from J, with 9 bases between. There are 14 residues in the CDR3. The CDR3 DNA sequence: TGTGCCAGCAGTGAAGGGAACACACACTATGGCTACACCTTC. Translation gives CASSEGNTHYGYTF. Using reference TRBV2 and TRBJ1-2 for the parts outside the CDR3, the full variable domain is EPEVTQTPSHQVTQMGQEVILRCVPISNHLYFYWYRQILGQKVEFLVSFYNNEISEKSEIFDDQFSVERPDGSNFTLKIRSTKLEDSAMYFCASSEGNTHYGYTFGSGTRLTVV.

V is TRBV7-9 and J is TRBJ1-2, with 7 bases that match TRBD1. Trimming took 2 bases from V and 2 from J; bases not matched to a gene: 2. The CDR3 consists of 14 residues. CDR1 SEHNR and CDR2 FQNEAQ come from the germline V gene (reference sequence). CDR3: CASSLTGVNYGYTF. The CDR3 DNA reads TGTGCCAGCAGCTTAACAGGGGTGAACTATGGCTACACCTTC.

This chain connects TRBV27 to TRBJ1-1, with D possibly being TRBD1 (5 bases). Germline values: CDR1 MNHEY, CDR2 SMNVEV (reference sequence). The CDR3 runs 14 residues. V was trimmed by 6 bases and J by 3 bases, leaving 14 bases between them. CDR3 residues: CASRPPGGDTEAFF. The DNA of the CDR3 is TGTGCCAGCAGACCGCCCGGGGGAGACACTGAAGCTTTCTTT.

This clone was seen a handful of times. CDR3 coding DNA: TGCGCCAGCAGCCAAGAGAGGGAATGGGCCGGGGAGCTGTTTTTT. Translated, it gives CASSQEREWAGELFF. The chain uses TRBV4-3 and TRBJ2-2; perhaps TRBD2 as D (5 bases). V lost 0 bases to trimming and J lost 6 bases, with 11 bases between them. This CDR3 has 15 residues. Germline loops: CDR1 LGHNA, CDR2 YSLEER.

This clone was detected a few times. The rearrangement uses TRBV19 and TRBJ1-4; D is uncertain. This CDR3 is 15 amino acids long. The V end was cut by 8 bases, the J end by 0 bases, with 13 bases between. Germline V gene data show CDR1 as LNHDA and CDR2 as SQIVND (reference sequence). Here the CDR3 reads CASSRLGTTNEKLFF. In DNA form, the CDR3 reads TGTGCCAGTTCCCGGTTGGGGACAACTAATGAAAAACTGTTTTTT. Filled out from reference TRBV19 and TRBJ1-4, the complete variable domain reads DGGITQSPKYLFRKEGQNVTLSCEQNLNHDAMYWYRQDPGQGLRLIYYSQIVNDFQKGDIAEGYSVSREKKESFPLTVTSAQKNPTAFYLCASSRLGTTNEKLFFGSGTQLSVL.

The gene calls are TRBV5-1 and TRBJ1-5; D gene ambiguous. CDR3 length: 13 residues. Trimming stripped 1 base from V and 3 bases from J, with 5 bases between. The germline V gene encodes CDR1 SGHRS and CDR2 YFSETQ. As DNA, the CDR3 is TGCGCCAGCAGCTTGTCTTTCAATCAGCCCCAGCATTTT. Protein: CASSLSFNQPQHF.

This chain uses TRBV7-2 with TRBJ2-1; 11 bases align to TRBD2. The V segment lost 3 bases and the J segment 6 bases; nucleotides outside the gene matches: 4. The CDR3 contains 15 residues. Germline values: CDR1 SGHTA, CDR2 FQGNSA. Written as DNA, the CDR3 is TGTGCCAGCAGCTTCTCTAGCGGGAGGTTCAATGAGCAGTTCTTC. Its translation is CASSFSSGRFNEQFF.

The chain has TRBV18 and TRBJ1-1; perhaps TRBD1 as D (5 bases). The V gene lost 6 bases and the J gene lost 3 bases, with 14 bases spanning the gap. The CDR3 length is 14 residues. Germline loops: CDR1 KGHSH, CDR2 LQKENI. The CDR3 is CASSPRRGDTEAFF. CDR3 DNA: TGTGCCAGCTCGCCCAGACGGGGGGACACTGAAGCTTTCTTT.

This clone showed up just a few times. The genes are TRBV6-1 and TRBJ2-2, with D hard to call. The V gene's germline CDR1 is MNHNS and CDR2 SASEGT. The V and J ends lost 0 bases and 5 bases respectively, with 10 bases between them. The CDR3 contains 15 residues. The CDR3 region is CASSEAADSTGELFF. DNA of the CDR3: TGTGCCAGCAGTGAAGCAGCAGATAGTACCGGGGAGCTGTTTTTT.

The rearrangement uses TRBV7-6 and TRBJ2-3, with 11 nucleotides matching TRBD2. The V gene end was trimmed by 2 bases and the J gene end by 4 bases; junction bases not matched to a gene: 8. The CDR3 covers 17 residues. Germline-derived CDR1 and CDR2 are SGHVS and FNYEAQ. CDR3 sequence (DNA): TGTGCCAGCAGCTTATCGACTAGCGGGGACCCCCCAGATACGCAGTATTTT. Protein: CASSLSTSGDPPDTQYF.

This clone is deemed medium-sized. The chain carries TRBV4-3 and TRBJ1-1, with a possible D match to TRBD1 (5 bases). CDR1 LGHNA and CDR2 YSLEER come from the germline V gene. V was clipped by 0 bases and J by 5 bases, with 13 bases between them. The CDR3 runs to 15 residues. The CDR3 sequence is CASSQERGIRTEAFF. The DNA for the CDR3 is TGCGCCAGCAGCCAAGAGAGGGGCATAAGGACTGAAGCTTTCTTT.

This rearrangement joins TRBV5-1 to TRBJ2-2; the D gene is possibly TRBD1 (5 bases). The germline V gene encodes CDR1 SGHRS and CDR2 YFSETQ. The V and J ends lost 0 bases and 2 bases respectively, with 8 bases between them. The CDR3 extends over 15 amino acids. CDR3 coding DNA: TGCGCCAGCAGCTTGGCCGACAGAAACACCGGGGAGCTGTTTTTT. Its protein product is CASSLADRNTGELFF.

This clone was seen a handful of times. The CDR3 sequence is CAWSGDRPNTEAFF. The CDR3 bases are TGTGCCTGGAGTGGTGACAGGCCGAACACTGAAGCTTTCTTT. This chain joins TRBV30 and TRBJ1-1; D may be TRBD1 (6 bases). The V end was cut by 1 base, the J end by 1 base, with 10 bases between. CDR1 is GTSNPN and CDR2 is SVGIG in the germline V gene (reference sequence). This CDR3 has 14 amino acids.

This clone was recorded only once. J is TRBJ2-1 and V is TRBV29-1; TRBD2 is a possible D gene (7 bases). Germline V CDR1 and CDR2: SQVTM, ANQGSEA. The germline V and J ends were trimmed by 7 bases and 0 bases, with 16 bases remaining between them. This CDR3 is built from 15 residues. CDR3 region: CSAEGGPFSYNEQFF. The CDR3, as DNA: TGCAGCGCCGAGGGGGGGCCCTTCTCCTACAATGAGCAGTTCTTC.

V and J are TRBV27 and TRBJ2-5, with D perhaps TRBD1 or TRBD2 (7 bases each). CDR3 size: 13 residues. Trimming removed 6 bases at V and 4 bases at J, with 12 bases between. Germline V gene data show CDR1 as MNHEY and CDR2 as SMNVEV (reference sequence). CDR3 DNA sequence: TGTGCCAGCAGCGACAGGGAGGGAGAGACCCAGTACTTC. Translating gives CASSDREGETQYF.

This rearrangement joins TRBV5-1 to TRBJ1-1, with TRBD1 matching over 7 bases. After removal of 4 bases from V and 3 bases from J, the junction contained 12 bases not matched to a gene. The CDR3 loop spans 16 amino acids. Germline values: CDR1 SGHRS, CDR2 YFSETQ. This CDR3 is CASSPGGQSLYTEAFF. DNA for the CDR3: TGCGCCAGCAGCCCAGGGGGACAAAGCCTGTACACTGAAGCTTTCTTT.

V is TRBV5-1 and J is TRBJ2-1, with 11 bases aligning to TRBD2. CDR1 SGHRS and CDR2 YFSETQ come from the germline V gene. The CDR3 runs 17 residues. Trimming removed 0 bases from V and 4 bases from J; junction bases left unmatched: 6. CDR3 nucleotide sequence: TGCGCCAGCAGCTTGGCCTATAGCGGGGGGGGATACAATGAGCAGTTCTTC. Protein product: CASSLAYSGGGYNEQFF.

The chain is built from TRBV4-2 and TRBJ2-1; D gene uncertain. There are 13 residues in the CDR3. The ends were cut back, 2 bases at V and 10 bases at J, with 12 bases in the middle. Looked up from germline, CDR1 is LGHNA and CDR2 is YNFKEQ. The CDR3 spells CASSQPLKEEQFF. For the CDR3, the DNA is TGTGCCAGCAGCCAACCCCTGAAAGAAGAGCAGTTCTTC.

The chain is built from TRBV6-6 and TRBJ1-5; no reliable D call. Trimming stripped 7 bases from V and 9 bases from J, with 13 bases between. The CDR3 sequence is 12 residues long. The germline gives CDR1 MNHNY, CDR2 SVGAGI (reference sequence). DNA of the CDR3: TGTGCCAGCACGTTTATTTTCCCGCCCCAGCATTTT. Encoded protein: CASTFIFPPQHF.

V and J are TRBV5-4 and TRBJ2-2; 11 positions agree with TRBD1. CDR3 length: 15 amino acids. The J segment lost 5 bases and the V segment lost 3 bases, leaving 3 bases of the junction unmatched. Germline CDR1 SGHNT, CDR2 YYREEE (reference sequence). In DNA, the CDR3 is TGTGCCAGCAGCTGGACAGGGGGCGCAACCGGGGAGCTGTTTTTT. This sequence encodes CASSWTGGATGELFF.

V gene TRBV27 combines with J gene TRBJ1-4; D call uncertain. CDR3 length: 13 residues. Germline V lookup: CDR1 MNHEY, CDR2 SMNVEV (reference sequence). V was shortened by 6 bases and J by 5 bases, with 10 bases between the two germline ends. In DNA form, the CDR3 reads TGTGCCAGCAGCTTGACATACAATGAAAAACTGTTTTTT. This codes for CASSLTYNEKLFF.

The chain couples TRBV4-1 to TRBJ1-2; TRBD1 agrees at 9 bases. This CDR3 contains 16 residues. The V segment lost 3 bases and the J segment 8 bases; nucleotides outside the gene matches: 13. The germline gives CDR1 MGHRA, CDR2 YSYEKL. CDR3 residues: CASSHPISGTGSGYTF. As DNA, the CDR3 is TGCGCCAGCAGCCACCCCATCTCCGGGACAGGGAGCGGCTACACCTTC.

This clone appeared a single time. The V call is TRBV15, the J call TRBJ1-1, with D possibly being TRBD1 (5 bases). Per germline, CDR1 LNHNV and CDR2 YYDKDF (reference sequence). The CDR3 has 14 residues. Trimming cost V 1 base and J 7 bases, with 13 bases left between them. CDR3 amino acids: CATSRVLLRGEAFF. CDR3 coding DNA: TGTGCCACCAGCAGAGTTCTTTTGAGGGGTGAAGCTTTCTTT.

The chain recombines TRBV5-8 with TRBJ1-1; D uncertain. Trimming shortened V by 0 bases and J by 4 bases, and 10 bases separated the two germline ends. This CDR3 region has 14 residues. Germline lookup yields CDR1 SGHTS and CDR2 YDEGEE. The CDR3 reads CASSLGALGTEAFF. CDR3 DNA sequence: TGTGCCAGCAGCTTGGGGGCTCTGGGCACTGAAGCTTTCTTT.

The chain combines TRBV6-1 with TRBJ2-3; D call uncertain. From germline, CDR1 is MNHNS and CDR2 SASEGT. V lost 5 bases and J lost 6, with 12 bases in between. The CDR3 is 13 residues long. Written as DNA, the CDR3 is TGTGCCAGCAGTTTTCGGACCCGCGATACGCAGTATTTT. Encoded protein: CASSFRTRDTQYF.

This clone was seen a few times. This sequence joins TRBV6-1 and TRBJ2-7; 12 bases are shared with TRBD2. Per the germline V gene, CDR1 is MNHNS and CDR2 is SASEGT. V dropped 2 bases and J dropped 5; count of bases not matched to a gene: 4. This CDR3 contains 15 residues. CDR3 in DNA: TGTGCCAGCAGTGAACTAGCGGGAGGGCCGGACGAGCAGTACTTC. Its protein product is CASSELAGGPDEQYF.

The CDR3 bases are TGTGCCAGCAGCTTGGGGCTAGCGGCTTCCTACGAGCAGTACTTC. Amino acids: CASSLGLAASYEQYF. The V and J genes are TRBV5-5 and TRBJ2-7; 7 bases fit TRBD2. Germline lookup yields CDR1 SGHKS and CDR2 YYEKEE (reference sequence). V lost 0 bases to trimming and J lost 1 base; unmatched junction nucleotides: 4. This CDR3 is built from 15 residues.

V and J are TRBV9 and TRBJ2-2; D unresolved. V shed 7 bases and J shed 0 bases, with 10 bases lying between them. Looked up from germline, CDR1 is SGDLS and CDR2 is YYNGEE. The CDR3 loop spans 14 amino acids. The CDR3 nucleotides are TGTGCCAGCCGGGCTCTAGCGAACACCGGGGAGCTGTTTTTT. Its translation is CASRALANTGELFF. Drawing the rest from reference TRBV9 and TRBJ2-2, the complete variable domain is DSGVTQTPKHLITATGQRVTLRCSPRSGDLSVYWYQQSLDQGLQFLIQYYNGEERAKGNILERFSAQQFPDLHSELNLSSLELGDSALYFCASRALANTGELFFGEGSRLTVL.

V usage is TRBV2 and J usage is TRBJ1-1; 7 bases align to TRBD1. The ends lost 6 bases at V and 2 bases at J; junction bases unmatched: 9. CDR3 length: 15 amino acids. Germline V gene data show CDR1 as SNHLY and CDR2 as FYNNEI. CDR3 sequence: CASRSRQGINTEAFF. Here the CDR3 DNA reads TGTGCCAGCAGAAGCCGACAGGGAATAAACACTGAAGCTTTCTTT. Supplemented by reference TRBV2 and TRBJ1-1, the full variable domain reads EPEVTQTPSHQVTQMGQEVILRCVPISNHLYFYWYRQILGQKVEFLVSFYNNEISEKSEIFDDQFSVERPDGSNFTLKIRSTKLEDSAMYFCASRSRQGINTEAFFGQGTRLTVV.

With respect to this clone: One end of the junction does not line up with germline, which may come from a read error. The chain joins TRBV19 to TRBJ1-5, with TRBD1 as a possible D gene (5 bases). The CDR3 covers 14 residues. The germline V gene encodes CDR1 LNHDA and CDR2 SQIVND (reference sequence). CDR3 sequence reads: CLRDGRLSNQPQHF. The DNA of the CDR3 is TGCTTAAGGGACGGCCGATTGAGCAATCAGCCCCAGCATTTT.

The CDR3 bases are TGTGCCAGCAGCTTGCCGGGACAGGGTGGGTCACCCCTCCACTTT. Encoded protein: CASSLPGQGGSPLHF. V and J are TRBV5-6 and TRBJ1-6; the match to TRBD1 covers 9 bases. The CDR3 is made up of 15 amino acids. The germline V gene encodes CDR1 SGHDT and CDR2 YYEEEE. V lost 1 base to trimming and J lost 10 bases; unmatched junction nucleotides: 6.